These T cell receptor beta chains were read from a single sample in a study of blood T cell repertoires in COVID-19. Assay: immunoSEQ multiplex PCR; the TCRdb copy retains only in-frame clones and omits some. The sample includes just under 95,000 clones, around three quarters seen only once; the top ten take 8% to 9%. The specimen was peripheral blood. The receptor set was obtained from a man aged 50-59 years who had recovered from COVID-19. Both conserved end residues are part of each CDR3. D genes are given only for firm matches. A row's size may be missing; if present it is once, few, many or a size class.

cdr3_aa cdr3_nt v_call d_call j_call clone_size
CASSQDQGVRGEKLFF TGCGCCAGCAGCCAAGACCAAGGGGTGCGGGGTGAAAAACTGTTTTTT TRBV4-1 . TRBJ1-4 .
CASSPTSGRAETQYF TGTGCCAGCAGTCCAACTAGCGGGAGGGCCGAGACGCAGTATTTT TRBV7-2 TRBD2 TRBJ2-3 few
CASSFQGPYEQYF TGTGCCAGCAGTTTTCAGGGCCCCTACGAGCAGTACTTC TRBV27 . TRBJ2-7 .
CASHTGTGGTGELFF TGTGCCAGCCATACAGGGACAGGGGGCACCGGGGAGCTGTTTTTT TRBV28 TRBD1 TRBJ2-2 once
CASSIANRVTDTQYF TGTGCCAGTAGTATAGCAAACAGGGTAACAGATACGCAGTATTTT TRBV19 . TRBJ2-3 .
CASSQVGGYGYTF TGCGCCAGCAGCCAAGTGGGGGGTTATGGCTACACCTTC TRBV4-1 . TRBJ1-2 few
CASSWQVRAEAFF TGTGCCAGCAGCTGGCAGGTGAGAGCTGAAGCTTTCTTT TRBV7-9 . TRBJ1-1 .
CASSLRLAAGELFF TGTGCCAGCAGCTTACGACTAGCGGCCGGGGAGCTGTTTTTT TRBV7-3 TRBD2 TRBJ2-2 .
CASSWRSETEAFF TGTGCCAGCAGCTGGAGGAGCGAGACTGAAGCTTTCTTT TRBV5-8 . TRBJ1-1 .
CASSLRVQPQHF TGTGCCAGCAGCCTCAGGGTGCAGCCCCAGCATTTT TRBV28 . TRBJ1-5 once
CAWRKGFDEQYF TGTGCCTGGAGAAAGGGGTTCGACGAGCAGTACTTC TRBV30 . TRBJ2-7 .
CASSAAGTGREKLFF TGTGCCAGCAGTGCCGCTGGGACAGGGAGGGAGAAACTGTTTTTT TRBV25-1 TRBD1 TRBJ1-4 .
CASGTRRSNTGELFF TGTGCCAGCGGTACTAGGCGGTCGAACACCGGGGAGCTGTTTTTT TRBV7-6 . TRBJ2-2 .
CASSEGRGGLDEQFF TGTGCCAGCAGTGAAGGGCGGGGGGGCCTCGATGAGCAGTTCTTC TRBV2 TRBD2 TRBJ2-1 .
CASIETGTLEETQYF TGCGCCAGCATAGAGACCGGGACTCTCGAAGAGACCCAGTACTTC TRBV10-2 . TRBJ2-5 .
CASSLGLTQETQYF TGCGCCAGCAGCTTGGGACTCACTCAAGAGACCCAGTACTTC TRBV5-1 . TRBJ2-5 .
CASSLVRRASYNEQFF TGTGCCAGCAGTTTAGTACGGCGGGCGTCCTACAATGAGCAGTTCTTC TRBV28 . TRBJ2-1 .
CASSFGNWQRGELFF TGCGCCAGCAGCTTCGGGAACTGGCAGCGAGGGGAGCTGTTTTTT TRBV5-1 . TRBJ2-2 once
CASSAPRGETQYF TGTGCCAGCAGCGCCCCCCGGGGGGAGACCCAGTACTTC TRBV9 . TRBJ2-5 .
CAWSGEGYSGNTIYF TGTGCCTGGAGTGGGGAGGGTTACTCTGGAAACACCATATATTTT TRBV30 . TRBJ1-3 .
CASSQGGTGRTEAFF TGCGCCAGCAGCCAAGGTGGGACAGGGAGGACTGAAGCTTTCTTT TRBV4-1 TRBD1 TRBJ1-1 .
CASSLAVGPGEEAFF TGCGCCAGCAGCTTGGCCGTAGGTCCGGGAGAGGAAGCTTTCTTT TRBV5-1 . TRBJ1-1 .
CASSRDGTGTQYF TGTGCCAGCAGCCGGGACGGGACAGGGACCCAGTACTTC TRBV11-3 TRBD1 TRBJ2-5 .
CASSLFAGGNQPQHF TGTGCCAGCAGTTTATTCGCAGGGGGAAATCAGCCCCAGCATTTT TRBV28 TRBD1 TRBJ1-5 .
CASNSGTGREQFF TGTGCCAGCAACTCCGGGACAGGGCGCGAGCAGTTCTTC TRBV7-2 TRBD1 TRBJ2-1 .
CASSLYRVGGQETQYF TGTGCCAGCTCCCTGTACAGGGTTGGGGGCCAAGAGACCCAGTACTTC TRBV18 . TRBJ2-5 .
CASSDRGRRSRTGGKETQYF TGCGCCAGCAGTGATAGGGGTCGACGATCCAGGACAGGGGGCAAGGAGACCCAGTACTTC TRBV10-1 TRBD1 TRBJ2-5 .
CASRRGTSISYEQYF TGTGCCAGTCGAAGGGGGACGTCCATATCCTACGAGCAGTACTTC TRBV18 . TRBJ2-7 once